The sequence of this T cell receptor (beta chain) was determined in a study of blood T cell repertoires in COVID-19. Study-level information: There were acute and convalescent COVID-19 samples, and they came from the United States, Italy and Spain.

V shed 0 bases, J shed 3 bases, and the junction held 6 bases outside the gene matches. The CDR3 runs 16 residues. The germline V gene has CDR1 SGDLS and CDR2 YYNGEE. The authors' processing: Amplification of reference gene primers provided the estimated nucleated cell counts. Measured with immunoSEQ multiplex PCR; TCRdb has only the in-frame clones, and not every one. D and trimming were read from the DNA, whereas the V and J calls and clone size are those reported in that table. Among nearly 350,000 clones listed, around four fifths were seen once. This chain joins TRBV9 and TRBJ2-1, with 7 bases aligning to TRBD2. The clonotype comes from a man aged 25-45 years with active or convalescent COVID-19. The sequencing input was peripheral blood. The CDR3 DNA is TGTGCCAGCAGCGTAGCGGTGGGGGGGGGCTACAATGAGCAGTTCTTC. It specifies CASSVAVGGGYNEQFF.